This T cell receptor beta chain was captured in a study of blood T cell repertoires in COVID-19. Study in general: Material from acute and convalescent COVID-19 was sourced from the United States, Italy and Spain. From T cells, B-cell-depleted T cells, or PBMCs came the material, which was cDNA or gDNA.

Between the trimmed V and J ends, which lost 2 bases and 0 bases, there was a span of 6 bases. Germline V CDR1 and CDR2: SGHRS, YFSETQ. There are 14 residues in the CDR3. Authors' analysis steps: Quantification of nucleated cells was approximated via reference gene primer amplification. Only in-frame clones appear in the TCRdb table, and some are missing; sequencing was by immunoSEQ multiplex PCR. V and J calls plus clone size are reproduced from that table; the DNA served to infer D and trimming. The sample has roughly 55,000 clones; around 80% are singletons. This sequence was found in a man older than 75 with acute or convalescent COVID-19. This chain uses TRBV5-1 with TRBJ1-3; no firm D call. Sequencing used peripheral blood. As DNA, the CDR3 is TGCGCCAGCAGCTTAGAACACTCTGGAAACACCATATATTTT. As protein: CASSLEHSGNTIYF.